This entry concerns a single T cell receptor (beta chain). What it recognizes is unknown. This entry belongs to a study of OX40 agonist ivuxolimab in advanced cancers. Turning to the study itself: Recorded diagnoses for dose-escalation patients were hepatocellular carcinoma, melanoma, renal cell or head and neck cancer. Study outcomes and limitations: It was not determined which antigens were specifically recognized by the peripheral T cells that had undergone clonal expansion.

The method was immunoSEQ multiplex PCR; TCRdb's version includes in-frame clones alone and lacks a portion of them. The sample lists over 50,000 clones; about 90% were seen once. Per the germline V gene, CDR1 is MNHEY and CDR2 is SMNVEV (reference sequence). CDR3 length: 14 amino acids. Trimming took 2 bases from V and 6 from J; bases not matched to a gene: 5. This sequence joins TRBV27 and TRBJ1-2; 8 positions match TRBD1. This receptor was taken from an adult with an advanced solid tumor such as melanoma, head and neck, liver or kidney cancer. Material: CD4+ or CD8+ T cells sorted from blood, obtained in a trial of the OX40 agonist ivuxolimab. CDR3 residues: CASSLSQGADGYTF. The CDR3 nucleotides read TGTGCCAGCAGTTTAAGCCAGGGGGCGGATGGCTACACCTTC.